Presented here are 32 T cell receptor beta chains from one specimen sequenced in a study of blood T cell repertoires in COVID-19. Profiling relied on immunoSEQ multiplex PCR, and the TCRdb table lists in-frame clones only, not all of them. The data show about 220,000 clones, about 91% seen once. Specimen: PBMCs or T cells enriched from blood (not recorded which). These receptors came from a woman between 40 and 50 years old with acute COVID-19.

This clone was recorded once. J is TRBJ1-3 and V is TRBV5-4; tentatively, D is TRBD1 (6 bases). This CDR3 is built from 16 residues. CDR1 and CDR2 from the germline V gene are SGHNT and YYREEE (reference sequence). V was pared by 2 bases and J by 1 base, with 13 bases between. CDR3 loop: CASSFSGTLSGNTIYF. For the CDR3, the DNA is TGTGCCAGCAGCTTCTCCGGGACACTTTCTGGAAACACCATATATTTT.

V is TRBV7-6 and J is TRBJ2-2, with 8 bases fitting TRBD1. The CDR3 loop spans 17 amino acids. With V trimmed by 8 bases and J by 4 bases, 15 bases remained unmatched. Germline values: CDR1 SGHVS, CDR2 FNYEAQ. DNA for the CDR3: TGTGCCAGCGGCCGCCCGCGGGACAGGACCTCCACCGGGGAGCTGTTTTTT. As protein: CASGRPRDRTSTGELFF. The complete variable domain, with remaining parts taken from reference TRBV7-6 and TRBJ2-2, reads GAGVSQSPRYKVTKRGQDVALRCDPISGHVSLYWYRQALGQGPEFLTYFNYEAQQDKSGLPNDRFSAERPEGSISTLTIQRTEQRDSAMYRCASGRPRDRTSTGELFFGEGSRLTVL.

The rearrangement joins TRBV9 to TRBJ1-2; a weak D match, TRBD1 (5 bases). V was clipped by 0 bases and J by 4 bases, with 10 bases between them. The CDR3 contains 14 residues. Looked up from germline, CDR1 is SGDLS and CDR2 is YYNGEE. CDR3 in amino acids: CASSVDAGPYGYTF. CDR3 DNA: TGTGCCAGCAGCGTAGATGCAGGGCCCTATGGCTACACCTTC. The full variable domain, completed using reference TRBV9 and TRBJ1-2, is DSGVTQTPKHLITATGQRVTLRCSPRSGDLSVYWYQQSLDQGLQFLIQYYNGEERAKGNILERFSAQQFPDLHSELNLSSLELGDSALYFCASSVDAGPYGYTFGSGTRLTVV.

The chain combines TRBV19 with TRBJ1-2; D is possibly TRBD1 (6 bases). The V and J ends lost 6 bases and 4 bases respectively, with 15 bases between them. CDR1 LNHDA and CDR2 SQIVND come from the germline V gene (reference sequence). CDR3 length equals 14 residues. The CDR3 sequence is CASRRGADFYGYTF. CDR3 DNA: TGTGCCAGTAGGCGGGGGGCGGACTTCTATGGCTACACCTTC. Drawing the rest from reference TRBV19 and TRBJ1-2, the complete variable domain is DGGITQSPKYLFRKEGQNVTLSCEQNLNHDAMYWYRQDPGQGLRLIYYSQIVNDFQKGDIAEGYSVSREKKESFPLTVTSAQKNPTAFYLCASRRGADFYGYTFGSGTRLTVV.

The V and J genes are TRBV11-3 and TRBJ2-5; maybe TRBD2 (6 bases). Trimming pared 1 base from V and 4 bases from J, leaving 10 bases between. There are 14 residues in the CDR3. Germline V gene data show CDR1 as SGHNT and CDR2 as YENEEA. The CDR3 DNA reads TGTGCCAGCAGCTTAGTCCTGGAGGGAGAGACCCAGTACTTC. Protein: CASSLVLEGETQYF.

The genes are TRBV4-2 and TRBJ2-7; D perhaps matches TRBD2 (6 bases). The CDR3 length is 14 residues. The V end was cut by 5 bases, the J end by 2 bases, with 13 bases between. The germline CDR1 and CDR2 sequences are LGHNA and YNFKEQ. The CDR3 here is CASSYGGDTYEQYF. The CDR3 DNA reads as TGTGCCAGCAGCTACGGCGGGGATACCTACGAGCAGTACTTC.

V usage is TRBV29-1 and J usage is TRBJ2-5; TRBD1 might be the D (5 bases). Germline-derived CDR1 and CDR2 are SQVTM and ANQGSEA. CDR3 length equals 14 residues. The germline V and J ends were trimmed by 0 bases and 4 bases, with 12 bases remaining between them. Here the CDR3 reads CSVEDRTIRETQYF. In DNA form, the CDR3 reads TGCAGCGTTGAAGACAGGACAATCAGAGAGACCCAGTACTTC. The complete variable domain, with remaining parts taken from reference TRBV29-1 and TRBJ2-5, reads SAVISQKPSRDICQRGTSLTIQCQVDSQVTMMFWYRQQPGQSLTLIATANQGSEATYESGFVIDKFPISRPNLTFSTLTVSNMSPEDSSIYLCSVEDRTIRETQYFGPGTRLLVL.

This chain uses TRBV5-5 with TRBJ1-2; D may be TRBD1 (5 bases). Germline V gene sequence: CDR1 SGHKS, CDR2 YYEKEE (reference sequence). This CDR3 is 15 amino acids long. The V end lost 0 bases, the J end lost 2 bases, and 11 bases lay between the germline ends. CDR3 region: CASSLVTASNYGYTF. The CDR3 bases are TGTGCCAGCAGCTTGGTGACAGCTTCAAACTATGGCTACACCTTC.

The J gene is TRBJ2-7, the V gene TRBV5-7; 10 nucleotides agree with TRBD2. TRBV5-7 is filed as an ORF, its function uncertain. The V segment lost 2 bases and the J segment 3 bases; nucleotides outside the gene matches: 11. The CDR3 runs to 17 residues. Here the CDR3 reads CASSFELRLAGDYEQYV. The DNA of the CDR3 is TGTGCCAGCAGCTTCGAATTACGGCTAGCGGGAGACTACGAGCAGTACGTC.

The chain recombines TRBV7-8 with TRBJ2-2, with D tentatively TRBD2 (6 bases). The germline V gene encodes CDR1 SGHVS and CDR2 FQNEAQ. The CDR3 length is 16 residues. Between the trimmed V and J ends, which lost 1 base and 2 bases, there was a span of 11 bases. CDR3 DNA: TGTGCCAGCAGCTTAGTGCGGGGCGCCAACACCGGGGAGCTGTTTTTT. It codes for CASSLVRGANTGELFF.

The chain couples TRBV7-2 to TRBJ2-3, with D perhaps TRBD1 (6 bases). Trimming stripped 0 bases from V and 14 bases from J, with 15 bases between. Germline values: CDR1 SGHTA, CDR2 FQGNSA. CDR3 size: 13 residues. The CDR3 loop reads CASSLAAGGAPYF. The CDR3 nucleotides read TGTGCCAGCAGCTTAGCGGCTGGGGGCGCCCCGTATTTT.

Regarding this clone: Other DNA sequences within the sample encode an identical CDR3. This chain links TRBV5-1 with TRBJ2-7; 7 bases agree with TRBD1. In germline, CDR1 is SGHRS, CDR2 YFSETQ. Trimming took 3 bases from V and 7 from J; bases not matched to a gene: 10. The CDR3 length is 14 residues. The CDR3 DNA reads TGCGCCAGCAGCTGGGCGCAGGGGGTTACGGAGCAGTACTTC. Translation gives CASSWAQGVTEQYF.

This chain joins TRBV21-1 and TRBJ1-4; the table's D gene call, TRBD1, was not cross checked with the DNA. TRBV21-1 is tagged as a pseudogene. The CDR3 runs to 18 residues. CDR3 amino acids: CASSSTDPGQGVIEKLFF. CDR3 bases: TGTGCCAGCAGCTCCACCGACCCCGGACAGGGGGTAATTGAAAAACTGTTTTTT.

The J gene is TRBJ2-7, the V gene TRBV10-3, with 7 bases identical to TRBD2. This CDR3 region has 16 residues. Per germline, CDR1 ENHRY and CDR2 SYGVKD. The ends lost 4 bases at V and 2 bases at J; junction bases unmatched: 11. In DNA form, the CDR3 reads TGTGCCATCAGTGGGGAGGGACGGCTCGTTACCTACGAGCAGTACGTC. Its translation: CAISGEGRLVTYEQYV.

The chain recombines TRBV27 with TRBJ2-3, with D perhaps matching TRBD2 (7 bases). Germline V CDR1 and CDR2: MNHEY, SMNVEV (reference sequence). The CDR3 is 17 amino acids. V was pared by 4 bases and J by 0 bases, with 17 bases between. The CDR3 bases are TGTGCCAGCAGTTATTACGTGGGGGGGCAAAGCACAGATACGCAGTATTTT. It yields the protein CASSYYVGGQSTDTQYF.

This rearrangement joins TRBV28 to TRBJ1-5; D uncertain. CDR3 size: 12 residues. Looked up from germline, CDR1 is MDHEN and CDR2 is SYDVKM. With 2 bases removed from V and 7 bases from J, the gap between germline ends came to 6 bases. As DNA, the CDR3 is TGTGCCAGCAGTTTAAGCCGACAGCCCCAGCATTTT. It encodes CASSLSRQPQHF. Variable domain in full (rest from reference TRBV28 and TRBJ1-5): DVKVTQSSRYLVKRTGEKVFLECVQDMDHENMFWYRQDPGLGLRLIYFSYDVKMKEKGDIPEGYSVSREKKERFSLILESASTNQTSMYLCASSLSRQPQHFGDGTRLSIL.

The V gene is TRBV18, the J gene TRBJ2-5; no firm D call. CDR1 KGHSH and CDR2 LQKENI come from the germline V gene. V lost 2 bases and J 5 bases, leaving 6 bases between the germline ends. The CDR3 extends over 12 amino acids. The CDR3 loop is CASSPGQETQYF. CDR3 in DNA: TGTGCCAGCTCACCAGGTCAGGAGACCCAGTACTTC.

The gene calls are TRBV11-2 and TRBJ2-7, with a tentative D call TRBD1 (7 bases). Germline CDR1 reads SGHAT; CDR2 reads FQNNGV. V was shortened by 5 bases and J by 5 bases, with 19 bases between the two germline ends. The CDR3 is 15 amino acids. In DNA form, the CDR3 reads TGTGCCAGCAGCCTAGCCGGACAGGAGGGCAACGAGCAGTACTTC. The encoded protein is CASSLAGQEGNEQYF.

This rearrangement joins TRBV5-1 to TRBJ2-3, with 10 bases that match TRBD2. The germline CDR1 and CDR2 sequences are SGHRS and YFSETQ. V gave up 4 bases and J gave up 0 bases; unmatched junction bases: 5. There are 16 residues in the CDR3. CDR3 loop: CASSRGLAASTDTQYF. The CDR3 DNA sequence: TGCGCCAGCAGCCGCGGACTAGCGGCTAGCACAGATACGCAGTATTTT.

The table lists this clone with a few counts. The chain uses TRBV28 and TRBJ2-3, with D maybe TRBD2 (6 bases). V lost 6 bases and J 6 bases, leaving 16 bases between the germline ends. CDR3 length equals 14 residues. Germline CDR1 and CDR2: MDHEN and SYDVKM. The CDR3 nucleotides are TGTGCCAGCAGGGTGGGGGGAGATGTGGATACGCAGTATTTT. Its translation: CASRVGGDVDTQYF.

The chain has TRBV30 and TRBJ1-5; D gene ambiguous. The CDR3 contains 12 residues. CDR1 is GTSNPN, CDR2 SVGIG, per germline (reference sequence). V gave up 3 bases and J gave up 6 bases, with 9 bases separating them. CDR3 sequence: CAWSGRGQPQHF. CDR3 in DNA: TGTGCCTGGAGCGGACGGGGTCAGCCCCAGCATTTT.

The chain combines TRBV5-1 with TRBJ2-1; maybe TRBD1 (5 bases). V lost 5 bases and J 0 bases, leaving 15 bases between the germline ends. Germline V gene lookup returns CDR1 SGHRS and CDR2 YFSETQ. The CDR3 totals 16 residues. CDR3 loop: CASRLGPTASYNEQFF. CDR3 coding DNA: TGCGCCAGCAGACTGGGGCCGACTGCCTCCTACAATGAGCAGTTCTTC.

The CDR3 sequence: CASYSGEAFF. In DNA form, the CDR3 reads TGTGCCAGTTATTCGGGTGAAGCTTTCTTT. This rearrangement joins TRBV7-9 to TRBJ1-1; D not resolved. CDR3 length equals 10 residues. CDR1 is SEHNR and CDR2 is FQNEAQ in the germline V gene (reference sequence). Between the trimmed V and J ends, which lost 9 bases and 7 bases, there was a span of 9 bases.

V is TRBV7-9 and J is TRBJ2-3; D call uncertain. Per germline, CDR1 SEHNR and CDR2 FQNEAQ (reference sequence). V lost 5 bases, J lost 1 base, and 13 bases lay in between. CDR3 size: 15 residues. The CDR3 region is CASSKPWAGTDTQYF. In DNA form, the CDR3 reads TGTGCCAGCAGCAAACCTTGGGCAGGCACAGATACGCAGTATTTT.

The V gene is TRBV27, the J gene TRBJ1-1; TRBD1 matches at 7 bases. Germline CDR1 is MNHEY and CDR2 is SMNVEV (reference sequence). The length of the CDR3 is 15 residues. The junction had 2 bases not matched to a gene; V was cut back by 1 base and J by 0 bases. CDR3 sequence (DNA): TGTGCCAGCAGTTTATATCAGGGGGTGAACACTGAAGCTTTCTTT. Translation: CASSLYQGVNTEAFF.

The rearrangement uses TRBV6-5 and TRBJ1-6; 8 bases are a match to TRBD1. J was trimmed by 8 bases and V by 0 bases; bases with no gene match: 3. This CDR3 is built from 15 residues. Germline V lookup: CDR1 MNHEY, CDR2 SVGAGI. The CDR3 bases are TGTGCCAGCAGTTACTCCCTGACAGGGGATTCACCCCTCCACTTT. It yields the protein CASSYSLTGDSPLHF.

CDR3 protein: CASSTRQSNYGYTF. In DNA form, the CDR3 reads TGTGCCAGCAGCACCCGACAGAGCAACTATGGCTACACCTTC. J is TRBJ1-2 and V is TRBV14; D may be TRBD1 (5 bases). V dropped 5 bases and J dropped 2 bases, with 12 bases sitting between them. The CDR3 extends over 14 amino acids. Germline V lookup: CDR1 SGHDN, CDR2 FVKESK. Full variable domain (outside the CDR3, taken from reference TRBV14 and TRBJ1-2): EAGVTQFPSHSVIEKGQTVTLRCDPISGHDNLYWYRRVMGKEIKFLLHFVKESKQDESGMPNNRFLAERTGGTYSTLKVQPAELEDSGVYFCASSTRQSNYGYTFGSGTRLTVV.

The rearrangement joins TRBV6-2 or TRBV6-3 to TRBJ2-3; the match to TRBD2 covers 11 bases. The CDR3 covers 15 residues. In germline, CDR1 is MNHEY, CDR2 SVGEGT. Trimming cost V 6 bases and J 4 bases; bases outside gene matches: 6. CDR3 protein: CASSYSGGAPDTQYF. In DNA, the CDR3 is TGTGCCAGCAGCTATAGCGGGGGGGCCCCAGATACGCAGTATTTT.

The rearrangement joins TRBV6-2 or TRBV6-3 to TRBJ1-6; the match to TRBD1 covers 9 bases. The ends lost 6 bases at V and 10 bases at J; junction bases unmatched: 10. CDR3 length: 15 residues. Germline lookup yields CDR1 MNHEY and CDR2 SVGEGT. The CDR3 region has the DNA TGTGCCAGCAGCTTGGGACAGGGATATCGGTCACCCCTCCACTTT. Amino acid sequence: CASSLGQGYRSPLHF.

The chain joins TRBV11-2 to TRBJ1-1; D not resolved. V shed 1 base and J shed 4 bases, with 13 bases lying between them. Per germline, CDR1 SGHAT and CDR2 FQNNGV. The CDR3 is made up of 15 amino acids. CDR3 residues: CASSLGLGVPTEAFF. The DNA of the CDR3 is TGTGCCAGCAGCTTAGGACTCGGGGTTCCCACTGAAGCTTTCTTT. The complete variable domain, with remaining parts taken from reference TRBV11-2 and TRBJ1-1, reads EAGVAQSPRYKIIEKRQSVAFWCNPISGHATLYWYQQILGQGPKLLIQFQNNGVVDDSQLPKDRFSAERLKGVDSTLKIQPAKLEDSAVYLCASSLGLGVPTEAFFGQGTRLTVV.

This rearrangement joins TRBV4-3 to TRBJ2-3, with TRBD2 identical over 9 bases. CDR1 and CDR2 from the germline V gene are LGHNA and YSLEER. V gave up 1 base and J gave up 0 bases; unmatched junction bases: 8. The length of the CDR3 is 18 residues. Here the CDR3 DNA reads TGCGCCAGCAGCCAAGGGCAGGCGGGAGGGCCTAGCACAGATACGCAGTATTTT. This sequence encodes CASSQGQAGGPSTDTQYF.

J is TRBJ1-2 and V is TRBV5-4; D is unresolved. V lost 9 bases, J lost 2 bases, and 11 bases lay in between. Germline V gene lookup returns CDR1 SGHNT and CDR2 YYREEE (reference sequence). This CDR3 has 12 residues. CDR3 DNA: TGTGCCAACTCAGACGGGAACTATGGCTACACCTTC. Translating gives CANSDGNYGYTF.